Listed here are 9 T cell receptor beta chains from one sample, sequenced in a study of spatial heterogeneity in lung cancer. Study-wide findings and caveats: Intratumoral expanded alpha and beta TCR counts were found to track tumor mutation counts.

Their cognate antigens are unknown. TCRdb called the 5' RACE reads again in MiXCR, with one record for every CDR3 protein. Of a few thousand distinct CDR3 sequences listed, around 30% are singletons. Described time point: sample taken at primary tumor resection. The sequencing used lung tumor tissue, collected at surgery. These receptor sequences come from a female donor with early-stage non-small cell lung cancer.

The rearrangement links TRBV7-9 to TRBJ2-5; possible D gene TRBD2, 6 bases. Deletions cut 4 bases from V and 0 bases from J, with 12 bases between. CDR3 size: 15 residues. Per the germline V gene, CDR1 is SEHNR and CDR2 is FQNEAQ (reference sequence). CDR3 sequence (DNA): TGTGCCAGCAGCTATAGCAGGGACTACCAAGAGACCCAGTACTTC. Encoded protein: CASSYSRDYQETQYF.

The rearrangement joins TRBV6-5 to TRBJ1-5; a possible D gene is TRBD1 (6 bases). This CDR3 comprises 15 residues. Trimming left V 0 bases short and J 6 bases short, with 12 bases between. Germline V gene sequence: CDR1 MNHEY, CDR2 SVGAGI. CDR3 in DNA: TGTGCCAGCAGTTACTCCAGGGGCTTGGGTCAGCCCCAGCATTTT. Translated, it gives CASSYSRGLGQPQHF.

Relative to its sample, this clonotype is medium-sized (0.01 to 0.1%). The chain joins TRBV12-3 or TRBV12-4 to TRBJ2-1; D is possibly TRBD1 (5 bases). Between the trimmed V and J ends, which lost 0 bases and 12 bases, there was a span of 12 bases. This CDR3 spans 13 amino acids. CDR3 DNA sequence: TGTGCCAGCAGTTTAGCGATAAGGGGTTCGCAGTTCTTC. Its protein product is CASSLAIRGSQFF.

In its sample, this clonotype is medium-sized. The V gene is TRBV7-9, the J gene TRBJ2-3, with TRBD2 matching 8 bases. CDR3 length equals 15 residues. Germline V lookup: CDR1 SEHNR, CDR2 FQNEAQ (reference sequence). The J segment lost 3 bases and the V segment lost 5 bases, leaving 7 bases of the junction unmatched. The CDR3 nucleotides read TGTGCCAGCAGCCTTTGGCGGGGGGCGACAGATACGCAGTATTTT. This gives the protein CASSLWRGATDTQYF.

This chain links TRBV7-2 with TRBJ2-3, with D perhaps assigned TRBD1 or TRBD2 (5 bases each). There are 12 residues in the CDR3. V gave up 5 bases and J gave up 7 bases, with 10 bases separating them. The germline V gene has CDR1 SGHTA and CDR2 FQGNSA. This CDR3 is CASSPGPNTQYF. CDR3 coding DNA: TGTGCCAGCAGCCCGGGACCAAATACGCAGTATTTT.

Regarding this clonotype: The junction departs from the called germline gene at one end, perhaps through a read error. The chain combines TRBV7-7 with TRBJ2-5; TRBD2 might be the D (5 bases). The CDR3 is made up of 13 amino acids. Germline CDR1 is SSHAT and CDR2 is FNYEAQ (reference sequence). The CDR3 loop is CASSLDRGETQYF. CDR3 DNA sequence: TGTGCTAGCAGCTTAGACCGGGGAGAGACCCAGTACTTC.

The sample holds a few counts of this clonotype. V usage is TRBV4-2 and J usage is TRBJ2-7; D is possibly TRBD1 (5 bases). The V gene lost 0 bases and the J gene lost 7 bases, with 16 bases spanning the gap. Looked up from germline, CDR1 is LGHNA and CDR2 is YNFKEQ. The CDR3 extends over 15 amino acids. CDR3 nucleotide sequence: TGTGCCAGCAGCCAAGATTTCGGCAGGGTAGGGGAGCAGTACTTC. Its translation: CASSQDFGRVGEQYF.

The gene calls are TRBV5-1 and TRBJ2-7; weak D call: TRBD2 (5 bases). This CDR3 contains 14 residues. Germline CDR1 SGHRS, CDR2 YFSETQ. V lost 6 bases to trimming and J lost 5 bases, with 18 bases between them. The CDR3 DNA reads TGCGCCAGCACTAAGGGCTCGGCGGGCGACGAGCAGTACTTC. It specifies CASTKGSAGDEQYF.

This chain connects TRBV2 to TRBJ2-7, with D possibly matching TRBD2 (6 bases). The CDR3 sequence is 15 residues long. V gave up 2 bases and J gave up 3 bases, with 14 bases separating them. Germline CDR1 and CDR2: SNHLY and FYNNEI. CDR3 region: CASSEPAGRRYEQYF. CDR3 DNA: TGTGCCAGCAGTGAACCGGCAGGGAGGCGCTACGAGCAGTACTTC.